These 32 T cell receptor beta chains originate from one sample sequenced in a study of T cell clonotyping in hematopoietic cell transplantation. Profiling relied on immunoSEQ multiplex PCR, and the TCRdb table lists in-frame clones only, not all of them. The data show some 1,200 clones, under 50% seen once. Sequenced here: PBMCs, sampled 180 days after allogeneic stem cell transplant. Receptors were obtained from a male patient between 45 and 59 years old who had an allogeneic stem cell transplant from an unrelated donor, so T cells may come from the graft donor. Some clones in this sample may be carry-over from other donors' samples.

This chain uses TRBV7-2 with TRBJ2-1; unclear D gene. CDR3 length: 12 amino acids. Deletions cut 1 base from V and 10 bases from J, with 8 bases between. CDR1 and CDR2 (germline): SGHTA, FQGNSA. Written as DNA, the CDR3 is TGTGCCAGCAGCTTAGTTTTGCGGGAGCAGTTCTTC. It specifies CASSLVLREQFF.

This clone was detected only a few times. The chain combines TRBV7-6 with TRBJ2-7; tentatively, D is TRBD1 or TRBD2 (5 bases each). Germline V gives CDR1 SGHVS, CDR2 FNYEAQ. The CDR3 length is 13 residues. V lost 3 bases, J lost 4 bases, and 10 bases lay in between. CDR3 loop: CASSLGPNYEQYF. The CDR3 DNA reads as TGTGCCAGCAGCTTGGGACCGAATTACGAGCAGTACTTC.

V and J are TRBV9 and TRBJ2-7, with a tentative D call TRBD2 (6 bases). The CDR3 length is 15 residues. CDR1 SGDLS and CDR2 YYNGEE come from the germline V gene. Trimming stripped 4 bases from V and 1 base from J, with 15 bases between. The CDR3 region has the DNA TGTGCCAGCAGCCCCGGGGTAGCGGCTTCCTACGAGCAGTACTTC. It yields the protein CASSPGVAASYEQYF.

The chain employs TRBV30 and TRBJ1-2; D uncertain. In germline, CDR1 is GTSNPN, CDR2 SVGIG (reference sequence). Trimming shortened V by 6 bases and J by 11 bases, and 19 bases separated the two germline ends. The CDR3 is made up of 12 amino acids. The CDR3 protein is CACLTGPPSYTF. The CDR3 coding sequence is TGTGCCTGCCTGACCGGGCCCCCTAGTTACACCTTC.

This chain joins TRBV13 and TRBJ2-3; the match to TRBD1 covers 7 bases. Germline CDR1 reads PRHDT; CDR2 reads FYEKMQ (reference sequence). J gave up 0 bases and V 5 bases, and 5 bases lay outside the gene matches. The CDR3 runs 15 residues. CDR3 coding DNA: TGTGCCAGCAGCCTGAGACAGGGCAGCACAGATACGCAGTATTTT. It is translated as CASSLRQGSTDTQYF.

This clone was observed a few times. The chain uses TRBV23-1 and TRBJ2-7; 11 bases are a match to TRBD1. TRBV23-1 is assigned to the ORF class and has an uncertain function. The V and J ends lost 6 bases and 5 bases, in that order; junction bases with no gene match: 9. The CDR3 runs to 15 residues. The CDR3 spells CASRRGTGGFDEQYF. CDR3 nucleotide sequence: TGCGCCAGCAGGAGGGGGACAGGGGGTTTCGACGAGCAGTACTTC.

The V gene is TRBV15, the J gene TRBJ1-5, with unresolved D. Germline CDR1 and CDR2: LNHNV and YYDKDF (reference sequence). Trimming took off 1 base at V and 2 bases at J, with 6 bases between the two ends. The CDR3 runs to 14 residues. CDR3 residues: CATSRGGGNQPQHF. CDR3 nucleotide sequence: TGTGCCACCAGCAGAGGTGGGGGCAATCAGCCCCAGCATTTT. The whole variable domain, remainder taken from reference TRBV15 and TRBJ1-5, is DAMVIQNPRYQVTQFGKPVTLSCSQTLNHNVMYWYQQKSSQAPKLLFHYYDKDFNNEADTPDNFQSRRPNTSFCFLDIRSPGLGDTAMYLCATSRGGGNQPQHFGDGTRLSIL.

The CDR3 DNA reads as TGTGCCAGCAGTCCCACCGGGACAGCGAATTCACCCCTCCACTTT. Residues: CASSPTGTANSPLHF. The V gene is TRBV6-5, the J gene TRBJ1-6, with 7 nucleotides matching TRBD1. Unmatched junction bases numbered 8, after V lost 5 bases and J lost 7 bases. CDR3 length: 15 amino acids. The V gene's germline CDR1 is MNHEY and CDR2 SVGAGI.

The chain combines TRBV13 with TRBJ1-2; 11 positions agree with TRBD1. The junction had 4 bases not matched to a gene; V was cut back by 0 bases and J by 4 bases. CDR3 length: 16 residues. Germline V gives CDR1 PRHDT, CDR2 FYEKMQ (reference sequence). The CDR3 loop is CASSLGTGTGGYGYTF. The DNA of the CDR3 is TGTGCCAGCAGCTTAGGAACCGGGACAGGGGGCTATGGCTACACCTTC.

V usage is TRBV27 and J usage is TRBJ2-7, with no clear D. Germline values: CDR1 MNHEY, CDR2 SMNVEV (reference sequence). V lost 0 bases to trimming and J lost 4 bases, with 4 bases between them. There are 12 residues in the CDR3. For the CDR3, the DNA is TGTGCCAGCAGTTTATCGGGATACGAGCAGTACTTC. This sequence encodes CASSLSGYEQYF.

As DNA, the CDR3 is TGTGCCAGCAGCTCCAATCAGCCCCAGCATTTT. It yields the protein CASSSNQPQHF. This chain links TRBV6-6 with TRBJ1-5; D is unresolved. CDR1 and CDR2 from the germline V gene are MNHNY and SVGAGI (reference sequence). This CDR3 is built from 11 residues. V was clipped by 6 bases and J by 3 bases, with 3 bases between them.

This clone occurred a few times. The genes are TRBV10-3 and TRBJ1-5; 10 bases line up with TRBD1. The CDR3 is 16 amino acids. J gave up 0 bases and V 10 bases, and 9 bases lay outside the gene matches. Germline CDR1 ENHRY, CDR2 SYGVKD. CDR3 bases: TGTGCCACATCGACAGGGGGCACATATAGCAATCAGCCCCAGCATTTT. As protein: CATSTGGTYSNQPQHF.

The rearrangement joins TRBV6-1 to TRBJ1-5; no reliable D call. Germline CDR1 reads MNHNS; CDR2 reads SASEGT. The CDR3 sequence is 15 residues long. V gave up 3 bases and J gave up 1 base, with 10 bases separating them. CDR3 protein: CASSDEGRSNQPQHF. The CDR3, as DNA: TGTGCCAGCAGTGATGAAGGGCGCAGCAATCAGCCCCAGCATTTT.

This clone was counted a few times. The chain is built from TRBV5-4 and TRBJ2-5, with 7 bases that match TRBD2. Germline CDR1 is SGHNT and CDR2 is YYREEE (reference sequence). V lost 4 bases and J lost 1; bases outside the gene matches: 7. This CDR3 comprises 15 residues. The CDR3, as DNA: TGTGCCAGCAGCAGGGGAGGGGAACCCCAAGAGACCCAGTACTTC. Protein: CASSRGGEPQETQYF.

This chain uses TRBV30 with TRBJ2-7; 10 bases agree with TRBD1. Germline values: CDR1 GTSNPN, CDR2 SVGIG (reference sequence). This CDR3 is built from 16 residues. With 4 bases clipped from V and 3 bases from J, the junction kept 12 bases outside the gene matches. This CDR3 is CAWKPLPGQGIYEQYF. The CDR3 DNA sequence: TGTGCCTGGAAGCCGCTGCCGGGACAGGGGATCTACGAGCAGTACTTC.

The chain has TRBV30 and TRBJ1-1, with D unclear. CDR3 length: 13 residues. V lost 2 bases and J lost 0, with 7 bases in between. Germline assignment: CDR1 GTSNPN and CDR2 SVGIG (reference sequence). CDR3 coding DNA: TGTGCCTGGAGTCTCGCAGTGAACACTGAAGCTTTCTTT. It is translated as CAWSLAVNTEAFF. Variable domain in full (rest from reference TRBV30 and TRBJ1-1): SQTIHQWPATLVQPVGSPLSLECTVEGTSNPNLYWYRQAAGRGLQLLFYSVGIGQISSEVPQNLSASRPQDRQFILSSKKLLLSDSGFYLCAWSLAVNTEAFFGQGTRLTVV.

The CDR3 spells CASGAGLINGYTF. The CDR3 coding sequence is TGTGCCAGCGGAGCGGGCCTTATCAATGGCTACACCTTC. V gene TRBV6-5 combines with J gene TRBJ1-2; D unresolved. Germline lookup yields CDR1 MNHEY and CDR2 SVGAGI. V was trimmed by 8 bases and J by 6 bases, leaving 16 bases between them. This CDR3 contains 13 residues.

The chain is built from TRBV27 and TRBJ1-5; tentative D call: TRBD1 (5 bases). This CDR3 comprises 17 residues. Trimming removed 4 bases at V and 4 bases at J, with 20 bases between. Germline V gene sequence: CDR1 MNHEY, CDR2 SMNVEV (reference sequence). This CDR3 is CASSWKFGTRTNQPQHF. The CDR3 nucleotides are TGTGCCAGCAGTTGGAAGTTTGGGACCCGGACGAATCAGCCCCAGCATTTT.

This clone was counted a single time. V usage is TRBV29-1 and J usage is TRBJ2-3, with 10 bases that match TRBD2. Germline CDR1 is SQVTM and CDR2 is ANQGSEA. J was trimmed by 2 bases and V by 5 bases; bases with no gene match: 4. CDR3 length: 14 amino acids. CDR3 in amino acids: CSVLLAGYTDTQYF. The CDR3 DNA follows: TGCAGCGTTTTACTAGCGGGATACACAGATACGCAGTATTTT.

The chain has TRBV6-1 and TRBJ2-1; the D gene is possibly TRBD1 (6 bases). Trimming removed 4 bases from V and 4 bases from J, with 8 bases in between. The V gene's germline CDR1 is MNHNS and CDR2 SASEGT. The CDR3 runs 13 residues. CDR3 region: CASSVGQYNEQFF. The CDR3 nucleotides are TGTGCCAGCAGTGTGGGACAATACAATGAGCAGTTCTTC.

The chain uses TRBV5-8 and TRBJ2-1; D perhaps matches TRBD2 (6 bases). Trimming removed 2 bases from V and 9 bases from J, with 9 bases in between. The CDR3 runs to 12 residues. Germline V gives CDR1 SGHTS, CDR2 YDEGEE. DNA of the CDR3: TGTGCCAGCAGCTTCCTAGCGAGTGAGCAGTTCTTC. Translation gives CASSFLASEQFF.

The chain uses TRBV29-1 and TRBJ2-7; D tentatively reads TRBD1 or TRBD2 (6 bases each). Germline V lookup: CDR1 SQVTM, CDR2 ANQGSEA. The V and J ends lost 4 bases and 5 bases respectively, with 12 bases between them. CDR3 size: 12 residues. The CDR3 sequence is CSVGSGEDEQYF. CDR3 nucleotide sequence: TGCAGCGTTGGGTCAGGGGAGGACGAGCAGTACTTC.

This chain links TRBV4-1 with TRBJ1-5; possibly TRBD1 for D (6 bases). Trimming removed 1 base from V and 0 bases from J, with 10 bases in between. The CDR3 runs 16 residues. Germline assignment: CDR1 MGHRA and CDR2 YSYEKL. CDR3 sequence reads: CASSQGTEHSNQPQHF. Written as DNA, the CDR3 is TGCGCCAGCAGCCAAGGGACAGAACATAGCAATCAGCCCCAGCATTTT.

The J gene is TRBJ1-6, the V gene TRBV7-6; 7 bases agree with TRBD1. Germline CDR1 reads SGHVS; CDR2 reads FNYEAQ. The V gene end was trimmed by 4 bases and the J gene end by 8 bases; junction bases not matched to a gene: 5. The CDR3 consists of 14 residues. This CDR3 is CASSSTGNYSPLHF. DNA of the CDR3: TGTGCCAGCAGCTCGACAGGGAACTATTCACCCCTCCACTTT.

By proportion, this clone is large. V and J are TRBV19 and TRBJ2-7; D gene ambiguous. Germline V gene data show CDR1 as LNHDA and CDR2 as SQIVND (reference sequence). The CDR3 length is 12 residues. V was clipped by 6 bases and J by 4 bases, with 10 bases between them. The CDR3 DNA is TGTGCCAGTAGCGTCAGTATATACGAGCAGTACTTC. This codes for CASSVSIYEQYF.

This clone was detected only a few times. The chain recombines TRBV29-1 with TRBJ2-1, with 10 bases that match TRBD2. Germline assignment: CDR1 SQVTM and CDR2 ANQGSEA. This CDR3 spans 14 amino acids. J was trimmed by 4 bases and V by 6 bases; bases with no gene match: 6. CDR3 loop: CSVAGTSVYNEQFF. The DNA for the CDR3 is TGCAGCGTCGCCGGGACTAGCGTTTACAATGAGCAGTTCTTC.

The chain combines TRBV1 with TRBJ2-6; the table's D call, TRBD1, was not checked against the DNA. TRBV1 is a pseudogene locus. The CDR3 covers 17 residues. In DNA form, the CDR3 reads TGCACCAGCAGATTTAAGTGTGCACAAAGTCGGGCCAACGTCCTGACTTTC. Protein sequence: CTSRFKCAQSRANVLTF.

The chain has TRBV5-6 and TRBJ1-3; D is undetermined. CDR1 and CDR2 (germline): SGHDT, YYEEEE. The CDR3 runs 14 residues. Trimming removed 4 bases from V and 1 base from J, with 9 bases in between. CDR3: CASSPVMSGNTIYF. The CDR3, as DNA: TGTGCCAGCAGCCCGGTCATGTCTGGAAACACCATATATTTT.

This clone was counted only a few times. As DNA, the CDR3 is TGTGCCAGCAGCTTGACGGGGACAGGGGTTCACGAGCAGTACTTC. Protein product: CASSLTGTGVHEQYF. The chain employs TRBV5-6 and TRBJ2-7; 10 nucleotides match TRBD1. This CDR3 comprises 15 residues. Trimming cost V 1 base and J 5 bases; bases outside gene matches: 6. CDR1 and CDR2 from the germline V gene are SGHDT and YYEEEE.

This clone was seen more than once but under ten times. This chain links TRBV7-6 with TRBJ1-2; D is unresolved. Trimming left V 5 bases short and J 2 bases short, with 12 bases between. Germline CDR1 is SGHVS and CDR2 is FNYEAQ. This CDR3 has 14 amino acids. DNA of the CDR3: TGTGCCAGCAGCCCACAGATTGAGAACTATGGCTACACCTTC. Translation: CASSPQIENYGYTF.

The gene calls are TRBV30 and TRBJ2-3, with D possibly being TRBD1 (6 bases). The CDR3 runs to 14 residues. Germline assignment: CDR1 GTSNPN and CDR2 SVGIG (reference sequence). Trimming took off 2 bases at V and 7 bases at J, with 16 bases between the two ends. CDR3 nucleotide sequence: TGTGCCTGGAGTCGCACTAGTAGGGGGAATACGCAGTATTTT. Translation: CAWSRTSRGNTQYF.

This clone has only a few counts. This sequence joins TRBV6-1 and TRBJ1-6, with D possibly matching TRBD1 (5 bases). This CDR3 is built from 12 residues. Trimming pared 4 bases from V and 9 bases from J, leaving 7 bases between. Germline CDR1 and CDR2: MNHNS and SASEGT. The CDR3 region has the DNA TGTGCCAGCAGTGTGGGGGGTTCACCCCTCCACTTT. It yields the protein CASSVGGSPLHF.